What follows are 17 T cell receptor beta chains derived from one specimen sequenced in a study of blood T cell repertoires in COVID-19. Sequenced by immunoSEQ multiplex PCR; TCRdb stores in-frame clones only, minus some. Among about 480,000 clones, approximately 90% were seen once, and the ten largest hold roughly 13%. The sample was peripheral blood. These receptors came from a woman between 50 and 59 years old with COVID-19, enrolled during active disease.

The J gene is TRBJ1-3, the V gene TRBV11-2; D remains unclear. The CDR3 is 15 amino acids. CDR1 and CDR2 (germline): SGHAT, FQNNGV. Trimming took off 1 base at V and 0 bases at J, with 7 bases between the two ends. The CDR3 DNA reads as TGTGCCAGCAGCTTAGTGCCGAGCTCTGGAAACACCATATATTTT. Its protein is CASSLVPSSGNTIYF. Looking up the rest from reference TRBV11-2 and TRBJ1-3 gives the full variable domain: EAGVAQSPRYKIIEKRQSVAFWCNPISGHATLYWYQQILGQGPKLLIQFQNNGVVDDSQLPKDRFSAERLKGVDSTLKIQPAKLEDSAVYLCASSLVPSSGNTIYFGEGSWLTVV.

The chain carries TRBV12-3 or TRBV12-4 and TRBJ2-3, with D hard to call. There are 12 residues in the CDR3. V was trimmed by 1 base and J by 6 bases, leaving 5 bases between them. CDR3 nucleotides: TGTGCCAGCAGTTTAGTAGTGGATACGCAGTATTTT. Protein product: CASSLVVDTQYF.

A single count supports this clone. The same CDR3 is also encoded by other DNA sequences in this sample. This chain links TRBV12-5 with TRBJ1-1; D gene ambiguous. The V gene's germline CDR1 is LGHNT and CDR2 FRNRAP. The V end lost 5 bases, the J end lost 1 base, and 11 bases lay between the germline ends. This CDR3 contains 14 residues. The CDR3 here is CASGPGGANTEAFF. The CDR3 nucleotides are TGTGCTAGTGGTCCCGGCGGCGCGAACACTGAAGCTTTCTTT.

The genes are TRBV3-1 (or the pseudogene TRBV3-2) and TRBJ1-6; TRBD1 matches at 7 bases. The CDR3 is 18 amino acids. V dropped 3 bases and J dropped 5; count of bases not matched to a gene: 13. The germline V gene encodes CDR1 LGHDT and CDR2 YNNKEL (reference sequence). In nucleotides, the CDR3 is TGTGCCAGCAGCCAGACGCCTCCTCGGACAGGCCATAATTCACCCCTCCACTTT. Translation: CASSQTPPRTGHNSPLHF.

CDR3: CASSYFETGNQPQHF. As DNA, the CDR3 is TGTGCCAGCAGTTACTTTGAAACAGGGAACCAGCCCCAGCATTTT. The chain combines TRBV28 with TRBJ1-5; D is possibly TRBD1 (6 bases). The CDR3 loop spans 15 amino acids. V lost 4 bases to trimming and J lost 7 bases, with 17 bases between them. From germline, CDR1 is MDHEN and CDR2 SYDVKM.

The rearrangement uses TRBV6-5 and TRBJ1-5, with D possibly being TRBD1 (5 bases). The CDR3 has 15 residues. With 7 bases removed from V and 3 bases from J, the gap between germline ends came to 16 bases. CDR1 MNHEY and CDR2 SVGAGI come from the germline V gene. The CDR3 protein is CASMDGAANNQPQHF. CDR3 DNA: TGTGCCAGCATGGATGGGGCAGCGAACAATCAGCCCCAGCATTTT.

This clone showed up just once. The V call is TRBV5-6, the J call TRBJ1-3, with D possibly TRBD1 on 6 matching bases. Trimming removed 0 bases from V and 2 bases from J, with 12 bases in between. The CDR3 contains 16 residues. The germline V gene encodes CDR1 SGHDT and CDR2 YYEEEE. The CDR3 is CASSLVWDTTGNTIYF. The CDR3 DNA sequence: TGTGCCAGCAGCTTGGTCTGGGACACCACTGGAAACACCATATATTTT. Together with reference TRBV5-6 and TRBJ1-3, the CDR3 gives the full variable domain: DAGVTQSPTHLIKTRGQQVTLRCSPKSGHDTVSWYQQALGQGPQFIFQYYEEEERQRGNFPDRFSGHQFPNYSSELNVNALLLGDSALYLCASSLVWDTTGNTIYFGEGSWLTVV.

The chain recombines TRBV11-2 with TRBJ2-3; TRBD1 might be the D (6 bases). The V gene lost 8 bases and the J gene lost 6 bases, with 12 bases spanning the gap. Per the germline V gene, CDR1 is SGHAT and CDR2 is FQNNGV. The CDR3 runs to 12 residues. The DNA of the CDR3 is TGTGCCAGCGGACATACAGGGGATACGCAGTATTTT. Translation: CASGHTGDTQYF.

The chain has TRBV4-1 and TRBJ1-5; the D is unclear. V was cut by 4 bases and J by 6 bases, with 10 bases left in between. The germline V gene encodes CDR1 MGHRA and CDR2 YSYEKL. The CDR3 covers 13 residues. CDR3 in DNA: TGCGCCAGCAGCCGTTATGAAGCTCAGCCCCAGCATTTT. Translating gives CASSRYEAQPQHF.

This clone has a single count. The chain couples TRBV29-1 to TRBJ2-3; perhaps TRBD2 as D (5 bases). CDR3 length: 13 residues. Between the trimmed V and J ends, which lost 5 bases and 2 bases, there was a span of 11 bases. The germline gives CDR1 SQVTM, CDR2 ANQGSEA. Here the CDR3 reads CSVTGVDTDTQYF. The CDR3 DNA sequence: TGCAGCGTTACCGGGGTAGACACAGATACGCAGTATTTT.

The genes are TRBV4-2 and TRBJ2-1; 8 bases are shared with TRBD2. V shed 1 base, J shed 5 bases, and the junction held 4 bases outside the gene matches. This CDR3 contains 15 residues. Germline CDR1 LGHNA, CDR2 YNFKEQ. This chain's CDR3 is CASSQGFGGDNEQFF. The CDR3 DNA is TGTGCCAGCAGCCAAGGGTTCGGGGGGGACAATGAGCAGTTCTTC.

The rearrangement links TRBV11-2 to TRBJ2-7, with D uncertain. This CDR3 is built from 13 residues. Deletions cut 0 bases from V and 6 bases from J, with 9 bases between. Germline V gene lookup returns CDR1 SGHAT and CDR2 FQNNGV. The CDR3 region has the DNA TGTGCCAGCAGCTTAGATTACCGCGGCGAGCAGTACTTC. Translating gives CASSLDYRGEQYF. The full variable domain, with the rest looked up from reference TRBV11-2 and TRBJ2-7, is EAGVAQSPRYKIIEKRQSVAFWCNPISGHATLYWYQQILGQGPKLLIQFQNNGVVDDSQLPKDRFSAERLKGVDSTLKIQPAKLEDSAVYLCASSLDYRGEQYFGPGTRLTVT.

The chain links TRBV28 to TRBJ2-3; 8 bases are a match to TRBD1. V dropped 5 bases and J dropped 4; count of bases not matched to a gene: 5. CDR1 and CDR2 from the germline V gene are MDHEN and SYDVKM. CDR3 size: 14 residues. DNA for the CDR3: TGTGCCAGCAGTAAACAGGGGGGACCAGATACGCAGTATTTT. Translating it yields CASSKQGGPDTQYF.

The V and J genes are TRBV2 and TRBJ2-7; the match to TRBD2 covers 8 bases. With V trimmed by 4 bases and J by 4 bases, 6 bases remained unmatched. The length of the CDR3 is 14 residues. Germline CDR1 is SNHLY and CDR2 is FYNNEI. CDR3 sequence: CASSGTSMRYEQYF. CDR3 nucleotides: TGTGCCAGCAGTGGGACTAGCATGAGATACGAGCAGTACTTC. Together with reference TRBV2 and TRBJ2-7, the CDR3 gives the full variable domain: EPEVTQTPSHQVTQMGQEVILRCVPISNHLYFYWYRQILGQKVEFLVSFYNNEISEKSEIFDDQFSVERPDGSNFTLKIRSTKLEDSAMYFCASSGTSMRYEQYFGPGTRLTVT.

The chain recombines TRBV6-2 or TRBV6-3 with TRBJ2-3, with 11 bases aligning to TRBD2. J gave up 0 bases and V 1 base, and 3 bases lay outside the gene matches. CDR1 MNHEY and CDR2 SVGEGT come from the germline V gene. This CDR3 contains 17 residues. DNA of the CDR3: TGTGCCAGCAGTTACTTGACTAGCGGGGCTAGCACAGATACGCAGTATTTT. This translates into CASSYLTSGASTDTQYF.

The chain is built from TRBV10-3 and TRBJ2-7; TRBD1 might be the D (5 bases). The CDR3 contains 10 residues. Germline V CDR1 and CDR2: ENHRY, SYGVKD. The V end lost 8 bases, the J end lost 5 bases, and 7 bases lay between the germline ends. CDR3 coding DNA: TGTGCCATCGGGGCGGACGAGCAGTACTTC. Protein product: CAIGADEQYF.

This chain connects TRBV15 to TRBJ1-5; tentatively, D is TRBD1 (5 bases). V was shortened by 3 bases and J by 4 bases, with 19 bases between the two germline ends. CDR1 LNHNV and CDR2 YYDKDF come from the germline V gene (reference sequence). CDR3 length equals 17 residues. CDR3 DNA sequence: TGTGCCACCAGCAGTTCCCGGGGACTGAGACGGAATCAGCCCCAGCATTTT. Amino acids: CATSSSRGLRRNQPQHF.